Listed below are T cell receptor beta chains from one sample, sequenced in a study of CD8 T cells in Susac syndrome. TCRdb analysed the immunoSEQ multiplex PCR reads with MiXCR anew, one entry per CDR3 protein. This repertoire shows around 70,000 distinct CDR3 sequences, approximately 96% found once; its top ten account for 0.56%. The sequenced sample consisted of CD8+ T cells from PBMCs. These receptors all come from a human donor with multiple sclerosis. Each CDR3 is given with its conserved first and last residue. The D gene is left open where the match is weak. For some rows the clone size is stated as once, few or many, or as a class when expanded; others skip it.

V gene: TRBV5-6
J gene: TRBJ2-5
clone size: few
D gene: .
CDR3 DNA: TGTGCCAGCAGCTTGGGTGGGGGGCTAGAGACCCAGTACTTC
CDR3 protein: CASSLGGGLETQYF

V gene: TRBV7-9
J gene: TRBJ2-7
clone size: .
D gene: .
CDR3 DNA: TGTGCCAGCAGCCCTGTGGGGCTGACCTACGAGCAGTACTTC
CDR3 protein: CASSPVGLTYEQYF

V gene: TRBV20-1
J gene: TRBJ2-1
clone size: .
D gene: TRBD1
CDR3 DNA: TGCAGTGCTAGAGATCTGGGACAGGGTTATGAGCAGTTCTTC
CDR3 protein: CSARDLGQGYEQFF

V gene: TRBV7-9
J gene: TRBJ2-1
clone size: .
D gene: .
CDR3 DNA: TGTGCCAGCAGCTTAGACGTGAGCTCCTACAATGAGCAGTTCTTC
CDR3 protein: CASSLDVSSYNEQFF

V gene: TRBV20-1
J gene: TRBJ1-5
clone size: .
D gene: .
CDR3 DNA: TGCAGTGCTAGAATCAGAATCCGAAGCAATCAGCCCCAGCATTTT
CDR3 protein: CSARIRIRSNQPQHF

V gene: TRBV12-3/TRBV12-4
J gene: TRBJ2-5
clone size: once
D gene: .
CDR3 DNA: TGTGCCAGCAGTTTGGCGAAGGCGATCGGAGAGACCCAGTACTTC
CDR3 protein: CASSLAKAIGETQYF

V gene: TRBV2
J gene: TRBJ2-7
clone size: .
D gene: .
CDR3 DNA: TGTGCCAGCGGCGGGTCCTACGAGCAGTACTTC
CDR3 protein: CASGGSYEQYF

V gene: TRBV6-2/TRBV6-3
J gene: TRBJ2-6
clone size: once
D gene: .
CDR3 DNA: TGTGCCAGCTTAAGGCCTGGGGCCAACGTCCTGACTTTC
CDR3 protein: CASLRPGANVLTF

V gene: TRBV29-1
J gene: TRBJ1-1
clone size: once
D gene: TRBD1
CDR3 DNA: TGCAGCGTACCCTCCAAGGGACAGGGTATCGGTTTCACTGAAGCTTTCTTT
CDR3 protein: CSVPSKGQGIGFTEAFF

V gene: TRBV12-3/TRBV12-4
J gene: TRBJ2-5
clone size: .
D gene: TRBD2
CDR3 DNA: TGTGCCAGCAGGCCCAGACTAGCCAGCCAAGAGACCCAGTACTTC
CDR3 protein: CASRPRLASQETQYF

V gene: TRBV29-1
J gene: TRBJ2-1
clone size: .
D gene: TRBD1
CDR3 DNA: TGCAGCGTTGACGGACAGGGGGTTGGGACTGAGCAGTTCTTC
CDR3 protein: CSVDGQGVGTEQFF

V gene: TRBV3-1
J gene: TRBJ1-1
clone size: .
D gene: TRBD1
CDR3 DNA: TGTGCCAGCAGCCAAGAATCAGGGGGCACGGACACTGAAGCTTTCTTT
CDR3 protein: CASSQESGGTDTEAFF

V gene: TRBV25-1
J gene: TRBJ1-2
clone size: .
D gene: .
CDR3 DNA: TGTGCCAGCAGTGAATTTGGAGATGGCTACACCTTC
CDR3 protein: CASSEFGDGYTF

V gene: TRBV27
J gene: TRBJ1-6
clone size: .
D gene: TRBD1
CDR3 DNA: TGTGCCAGCAGTGAAACAGGGGTGACGCATTCACCCCTCCACTTT
CDR3 protein: CASSETGVTHSPLHF

V gene: TRBV25-1
J gene: TRBJ2-1
clone size: .
D gene: .
CDR3 DNA: TGTGCCAGCAGTGGCGGCAATGAGCAGTTCTTC
CDR3 protein: CASSGGNEQFF

V gene: TRBV20-1
J gene: TRBJ2-1
clone size: .
D gene: TRBD2
CDR3 DNA: TGCAGTGCTAGAGTTATAGCGGGAGGGCCGGGAGATGAGCAGTTCTTC
CDR3 protein: CSARVIAGGPGDEQFF

V gene: TRBV24-1
J gene: TRBJ1-1
clone size: .
D gene: TRBD1
CDR3 DNA: TGTGCCACCAGGGGGACAGGGCTTATGAACACTGAAGCTTTCTTT
CDR3 protein: CATRGTGLMNTEAFF

V gene: TRBV5-1
J gene: TRBJ2-7
clone size: .
D gene: TRBD2
CDR3 DNA: TGCGCCAGCAGCTTGGAGGGTACTAGCGGAGGCGAGCAGTACTTC
CDR3 protein: CASSLEGTSGGEQYF

V gene: TRBV27
J gene: TRBJ2-3
clone size: .
D gene: TRBD2
CDR3 DNA: TGTGCCAGCAGTTTTGGGGGGGAGGGCACAGATACGCAGTATTTT
CDR3 protein: CASSFGGEGTDTQYF

V gene: TRBV4-1
J gene: TRBJ2-5
clone size: .
D gene: .
CDR3 DNA: TGCGCCAGCAGCCAAGATAGAGAAGAGACCCAGTACTTC
CDR3 protein: CASSQDREETQYF

V gene: TRBV27
J gene: TRBJ2-7
clone size: .
D gene: TRBD2
CDR3 DNA: TGTGCCAGCAGTCTAGCGGGGGACGAGCAGTACTTC
CDR3 protein: CASSLAGDEQYF

V gene: TRBV5-4
J gene: TRBJ2-7
clone size: .
D gene: .
CDR3 DNA: TGTGCCAGCAGCTCAAGACAGACCCACGAGCAGTACTTC
CDR3 protein: CASSSRQTHEQYF

V gene: TRBV28
J gene: TRBJ2-2
clone size: .
D gene: TRBD1
CDR3 DNA: TGTGCCAGCAGTTTCGGACAGGGGGAAACCGGGGAGCTGTTTTTT
CDR3 protein: CASSFGQGETGELFF

V gene: TRBV11-2
J gene: TRBJ2-1
clone size: .
D gene: TRBD2
CDR3 DNA: TGTGCCAGCAGCCAGACTAGCGGGCGAAACAATGAGCAGTTCTTC
CDR3 protein: CASSQTSGRNNEQFF

V gene: TRBV19
J gene: TRBJ2-7
clone size: .
D gene: TRBD2
CDR3 DNA: TGTGCCAGTAGTAAACTAGCGACCTACGAGCAGTACTTC
CDR3 protein: CASSKLATYEQYF

V gene: TRBV5-5
J gene: TRBJ1-5
clone size: .
D gene: TRBD1
CDR3 DNA: TGTGCCAGCAGCCCAATCACAGGGGGTCAGCCCCAGCATTTT
CDR3 protein: CASSPITGGQPQHF

V gene: TRBV7-9
J gene: TRBJ1-2
clone size: .
D gene: .
CDR3 DNA: TGTGCCAGCAGCCTGGGCCCGCTTGGCTACACCTTC
CDR3 protein: CASSLGPLGYTF

V gene: TRBV5-6
J gene: TRBJ2-3
clone size: .
D gene: TRBD1
CDR3 DNA: TGTGCCAGCAGCCCAGGCTGGGACAGGGGCACAGATACGCAGTATTTT
CDR3 protein: CASSPGWDRGTDTQYF

V gene: TRBV5-1
J gene: TRBJ2-7
clone size: .
D gene: .
CDR3 DNA: TGCGCCAGCAGCTTTTTCTCCGACCAGGAGCAGTACTTC
CDR3 protein: CASSFFSDQEQYF

V gene: TRBV3-1
J gene: TRBJ2-7
clone size: .
D gene: .
CDR3 DNA: TGTGCCAGCAGCCAAGATCGCCACTACTACGAGCAGTACTTC
CDR3 protein: CASSQDRHYYEQYF

V gene: TRBV29-1
J gene: TRBJ1-5
clone size: .
D gene: .
CDR3 DNA: TGCAGCGTGGCAGGACAGAATCAGCCCCAGCATTTT
CDR3 protein: CSVAGQNQPQHF

V gene: TRBV10-3
J gene: TRBJ2-1
clone size: .
D gene: .
CDR3 DNA: TGTGCCATCAGTGACCAGACAACGACGACAGGAACCTACAATGAGCAGTTCTTC
CDR3 protein: CAISDQTTTTGTYNEQFF

V gene: TRBV5-1
J gene: TRBJ2-7
clone size: .
D gene: .
CDR3 DNA: TGCGCCAGTCGTTGGGATTTGGGGGTCGATGAGGAGCAGTACTTC
CDR3 protein: CASRWDLGVDEEQYF

V gene: TRBV7-9
J gene: TRBJ2-5
clone size: .
D gene: TRBD2
CDR3 DNA: TGTGCCAGCAGCCCCGGACTAGCGGGGGAACAAGAGACCCAGTACTTC
CDR3 protein: CASSPGLAGEQETQYF

V gene: TRBV15
J gene: TRBJ1-1
clone size: once
D gene: .
CDR3 DNA: TGTGCCACCAGCAGAGATCAGGAAGCTTTCTTT
CDR3 protein: CATSRDQEAFF

V gene: TRBV29-1
J gene: TRBJ2-1
clone size: .
D gene: TRBD2
CDR3 DNA: TGCAGCGTTGGGGACTACTCCTACAATGAGCAGTTCTTC
CDR3 protein: CSVGDYSYNEQFF

V gene: TRBV30
J gene: TRBJ2-5
clone size: once
D gene: .
CDR3 DNA: TGTGCCTGGAGTGTAAGAGGGTCTGGATGGGAGACCCAGTACTTC
CDR3 protein: CAWSVRGSGWETQYF

V gene: TRBV5-1
J gene: TRBJ1-1
clone size: .
D gene: TRBD1
CDR3 DNA: TGCGCCAGCAGCTACGGACAGGTAAACACTGAAGCTTTCTTT
CDR3 protein: CASSYGQVNTEAFF

V gene: TRBV7-3
J gene: TRBJ2-7
clone size: .
D gene: .
CDR3 DNA: TGTGCCAGCAGCTTATCCGCGGGCGAGCAGTACTTC
CDR3 protein: CASSLSAGEQYF

V gene: TRBV2
J gene: TRBJ1-1
clone size: .
D gene: TRBD1
CDR3 DNA: TGTGCCAGCAAGACAGGGAGGGAAACTGAAGCTTTCTTT
CDR3 protein: CASKTGRETEAFF

V gene: TRBV13
J gene: TRBJ2-1
clone size: once
D gene: TRBD2
CDR3 DNA: TGTGCCAGCAGCCCTACTAGCGGGTACAATGAGCAGTTCTTC
CDR3 protein: CASSPTSGYNEQFF

V gene: TRBV6-5
J gene: TRBJ2-3
clone size: .
D gene: TRBD2
CDR3 DNA: TGTGCCAGCACCCTAGCGGAGGGTAGTACAGATACGCAGTATTTT
CDR3 protein: CASTLAEGSTDTQYF

V gene: TRBV12-5
J gene: TRBJ1-1
clone size: .
D gene: TRBD1
CDR3 DNA: TGTGCTAGTGCCCGGGACAGCTTGAACACTGAAGCTTTCTTT
CDR3 protein: CASARDSLNTEAFF

V gene: TRBV7-9
J gene: TRBJ2-7
clone size: .
D gene: .
CDR3 DNA: TGTGCCAGCAGCCTCCAGCCTGGGTTGTACGAGCAGTACTTC
CDR3 protein: CASSLQPGLYEQYF

V gene: TRBV27
J gene: TRBJ1-5
clone size: .
D gene: .
CDR3 DNA: TGTGCCAGCAAACCTCTCCCCGAGGGCCAGCCCCAGCATTTT
CDR3 protein: CASKPLPEGQPQHF

V gene: TRBV19
J gene: TRBJ1-4
clone size: .
D gene: .
CDR3 DNA: TGTGCCAGTAGTATCCGCCAGGGCAATGAAAAACTGTTTTTT
CDR3 protein: CASSIRQGNEKLFF

V gene: TRBV6-2/TRBV6-3
J gene: TRBJ2-7
clone size: .
D gene: TRBD1
CDR3 DNA: TGTGCCAGCAGGAAGGGACAGGGGGCTCCGTACTTC
CDR3 protein: CASRKGQGAPYF

V gene: TRBV6-2/TRBV6-3
J gene: TRBJ2-3
clone size: .
D gene: .
CDR3 DNA: TGTGCCAGCAGTTACGTGGCGGGATCAGATACGCAGTATTTT
CDR3 protein: CASSYVAGSDTQYF

V gene: TRBV6-2/TRBV6-3
J gene: TRBJ2-1
clone size: once
D gene: TRBD2
CDR3 DNA: TGTGCCAGCGCCCAGCGGGGATACAATGAGCAGTTCTTC
CDR3 protein: CASAQRGYNEQFF

V gene: TRBV9
J gene: TRBJ2-3
clone size: .
D gene: TRBD2
CDR3 DNA: TGTGCCAGCAGCGACCAGACGGGTCTAGCGGGAGAAGCAGATACGCAGTATTTT
CDR3 protein: CASSDQTGLAGEADTQYF

V gene: TRBV7-2
J gene: TRBJ2-1
clone size: .
D gene: .
CDR3 DNA: TGTGCCAGCAGCTTAGCAGGGTCGAATGAGCAGTTCTTC
CDR3 protein: CASSLAGSNEQFF

V gene: TRBV29-1
J gene: TRBJ2-1
clone size: .
D gene: .
CDR3 DNA: TGCAGCGTTCACCCGGTGTTCAGCTCCTACAATGAGCAGTTCTTC
CDR3 protein: CSVHPVFSSYNEQFF

V gene: TRBV5-1
J gene: TRBJ2-5
clone size: .
D gene: TRBD2
CDR3 DNA: TGCGCCAGCAGCACTCTACCGGGACTAAAGTACCAAGAGACCCAGTACTTC
CDR3 protein: CASSTLPGLKYQETQYF

V gene: TRBV28
J gene: TRBJ2-5
clone size: .
D gene: .
CDR3 DNA: TGTGCCACGGTCACGGACCAAGAGACCCAGTACTTC
CDR3 protein: CATVTDQETQYF

V gene: TRBV11-2
J gene: TRBJ2-3
clone size: .
D gene: TRBD1
CDR3 DNA: TGTGCCAGCAGCTCTCGAAAAGGACAGGGCGTAGATACGCAGTATTTT
CDR3 protein: CASSSRKGQGVDTQYF

V gene: TRBV5-1
J gene: TRBJ2-7
clone size: .
D gene: .
CDR3 DNA: TGCGCCAGCAGCCCCGACGGGAGCTCCTACGAGCAGTACTTC
CDR3 protein: CASSPDGSSYEQYF

V gene: TRBV12-3/TRBV12-4
J gene: TRBJ1-2
clone size: .
D gene: .
CDR3 DNA: TGTGCCAGCAGTCTATTCGGGGGGACTGGGTATGGCTACACCTTC
CDR3 protein: CASSLFGGTGYGYTF

V gene: TRBV29-1
J gene: TRBJ2-7
clone size: .
D gene: .
CDR3 DNA: TGCAGCGTTGGCCGGGACCCCGACGGCTCCTACGAGCAGTACTTC
CDR3 protein: CSVGRDPDGSYEQYF

V gene: TRBV15
J gene: TRBJ2-1
clone size: .
D gene: TRBD2
CDR3 DNA: TGTGCCACCAGCAGAGAGACTAGCGCCCCCTCCTACAATGAGCAGTTCTTC
CDR3 protein: CATSRETSAPSYNEQFF